This is a list of T cell receptor beta chains from one sample in a study of cytomegalovirus exposure and HLA in healthy donors. Profiled with immunoSEQ multiplex PCR; TCRdb holds only in-frame clones, not every one. The sample holds just over 25,000 clones, around 70% seen once. The sequenced sample consisted of PBMCs. The receptors stem from a woman in her forties or fifties in good health and CMV-seronegative. Each CDR3 is given with its conserved first and last residue. Each record gives: V gene, clone size, J gene, D gene, CDR3 protein, CDR3 DNA. The D gene is left open where the match is weak. Rows may omit the clone size; those that give it use once, few, many or a size class.

>TRBV9|.|TRBJ1-2|TRBD1
CASSVGGTASYGYTF
TGTGCCAGCAGCGTAGGCGGGACAGCGAGCTATGGCTACACCTTC
>TRBV10-1|few|TRBJ2-7|TRBD1
CASKRQGPSSYEQYF
TGCGCCAGCAAAAGACAGGGCCCGAGCTCCTACGAGCAGTACTTC
>TRBV28|.|TRBJ2-7|.
CASKKTQGRYEQYF
TGTGCCAGCAAAAAGACACAGGGTCGGTACGAGCAGTACTTC
>TRBV29-1|.|TRBJ2-7|.
CSVVSTPYEQYF
TGCAGCGTTGTTAGTACCCCCTACGAGCAGTACTTC
>TRBV5-1|.|TRBJ1-5|.
CASSLEGVSNQPQHF
TGCGCCAGCAGCTTGGAAGGGGTTAGCAATCAGCCCCAGCATTTT
>TRBV15|.|TRBJ2-3|.
CATSRAGGTDTQYF
TGTGCCACCAGCAGAGCTGGGGGGACAGATACGCAGTATTTT
>TRBV6-1|.|TRBJ2-7|TRBD1
CASMGQVYEQYF
TGTGCCAGCATGGGACAGGTCTACGAGCAGTACTTC
>TRBV5-8|.|TRBJ1-1|TRBD1
CASSVRGVNTEAFF
TGTGCCAGCAGCGTCAGGGGGGTGAACACTGAAGCTTTCTTT
>TRBV7-3|.|TRBJ2-1|TRBD1
CASSSRGQGRDEQFF
TGTGCCAGCAGCTCCCGAGGACAGGGGAGGGATGAGCAGTTCTTC
>TRBV6-1|.|TRBJ2-5|TRBD2
CASKAGGLETQYF
TGTGCCAGCAAAGCGGGGGGGCTTGAGACCCAGTACTTC
>TRBV29-1|few|TRBJ2-7|TRBD1
CSVATGGGSGGEQYF
TGCAGCGTCGCTACAGGGGGCGGATCGGGGGGCGAGCAGTACTTC
>TRBV29-1|few|TRBJ1-5|.
CSVRQGNQPQHF
TGCAGCGTTAGACAGGGCAATCAGCCCCAGCATTTT
>TRBV10-1|.|TRBJ2-7|TRBD1
CASSAAGTGDYEQYF
TGCGCCAGCAGTGCAGCCGGGACAGGGGATTACGAGCAGTACTTC
>TRBV29-1|once|TRBJ2-3|.
CSGVKDNTDTQYF
TGCAGCGGGGTAAAAGACAACACAGATACGCAGTATTTT
>TRBV5-1|.|TRBJ2-2|.
CASMVGPANTGELFF
TGCGCCAGTATGGTGGGGCCGGCGAACACCGGGGAGCTGTTTTTT
>TRBV5-4|.|TRBJ1-2|.
CASSFTGENYGYTF
TGTGCCAGCAGCTTTACAGGAGAAAACTATGGCTACACCTTC
>TRBV5-6|.|TRBJ1-5|TRBD1
CASSFRQGSNQPQHF
TGTGCCAGCAGCTTCAGACAGGGTAGCAATCAGCCCCAGCATTTT
>TRBV12-5|few|TRBJ2-5|.
CASALAETQYF
TGTGCTAGTGCTTTAGCGGAGACCCAGTACTTC
>TRBV19|medium-sized|TRBJ2-1|TRBD2
CASSSPGTAGGNEQFF
TGTGCCAGTAGTTCGCCCGGGACAGCGGGGGGCAATGAGCAGTTCTTC
>TRBV5-4|.|TRBJ2-6|.
CASSPPTSGASGANVLTF
TGTGCCAGCAGCCCCCCGACGAGCGGCGCCTCTGGGGCCAACGTCCTGACTTTC
>TRBV6-1|.|TRBJ1-5|TRBD1
CASSGTGNQPQHF
TGTGCCAGCAGTGGGACAGGAAATCAGCCCCAGCATTTT
>TRBV19|.|TRBJ2-3|.
CASSAGNTDTQYF
TGTGCCAGTAGTGCCGGTAACACAGATACGCAGTATTTT
>TRBV6-5|once|TRBJ2-3|.
CASSYSLASTDTQYF
TGTGCCAGCAGTTACTCGTTAGCGAGCACAGATACGCAGTATTTT
>TRBV9|.|TRBJ1-3|.
CASSVATSGNTIYF
TGTGCCAGCAGCGTAGCGACTAGTGGAAACACCATATATTTT
>TRBV30|.|TRBJ2-5|.
CAWSVRVRETQYF
TGTGCCTGGAGTGTAAGAGTCCGGGAGACCCAGTACTTC
>TRBV29-1|.|TRBJ1-3|TRBD1
CSVRQGSGNTIYF
TGCAGCGTGCGACAGGGCTCTGGAAACACCATATATTTT
>TRBV29-1|.|TRBJ1-3|.
CSVETDSGNTIYF
TGCAGCGTTGAAACAGACTCTGGAAACACCATATATTTT
>TRBV29-1|.|TRBJ1-1|.
CSVEGAGVDTEAFF
TGCAGCGTTGAAGGAGCAGGGGTTGATACTGAAGCTTTCTTT
>TRBV4-1|once|TRBJ2-7|TRBD1
CASSQDRVKHEQYF
TGCGCCAGCAGCCAGGACAGGGTAAAGCACGAGCAGTACTTC
>TRBV10-3|few|TRBJ2-7|TRBD2
CAIASGQLEDEQYF
TGTGCCATCGCTAGCGGCCAGCTAGAGGACGAGCAGTACTTC
>TRBV27|.|TRBJ2-7|.
CASSLGARDYEQYF
TGTGCCAGCAGTTTAGGGGCTAGAGACTACGAGCAGTACTTC
>TRBV6-5|few|TRBJ1-1|.
CASSYSTHLAAFF
TGTGCCAGCAGTTACTCGACTCATCTTGCAGCTTTCTTT
>TRBV15|.|TRBJ2-1|.
CATSNGLGNNEQFF
TGTGCCACCAGTAACGGACTGGGCAACAATGAGCAGTTCTTC
>TRBV25-1|.|TRBJ1-1|.
CASSDGGFVWGGTEAFF
TGTGCCAGCAGTGATGGAGGCTTTGTTTGGGGGGGCACTGAAGCTTTCTTT
>TRBV7-8|.|TRBJ1-1|.
CASSPQEAEAFF
TGTGCCAGCAGCCCGCAGGAGGCTGAAGCTTTCTTT
>TRBV6-5|.|TRBJ1-5|.
CASSRGQTNQPQHF
TGTGCCAGCAGCCGTGGACAGACTAATCAGCCCCAGCATTTT
>TRBV29-1|few|TRBJ2-5|.
CSVETGTGQGETQYF
TGCAGCGTGGAAACAGGGACGGGCCAGGGGGAGACCCAGTACTTC
>TRBV2|.|TRBJ1-1|.
CASNPSFGGVMPEAFF
TGTGCCAGCAACCCTTCCTTTGGGGGGGTGATGCCTGAAGCTTTCTTT
>TRBV7-9|.|TRBJ1-1|.
CASSLIQGNTEAFF
TGTGCCAGCAGCCTGATACAGGGGAACACTGAAGCTTTCTTT
>TRBV6-5|.|TRBJ1-1|.
CASRAPGGRTEAFF
TGTGCCAGCAGGGCACCGGGGGGCCGAACTGAAGCTTTCTTT
>TRBV6-5|few|TRBJ2-7|.
CASSYRQEGEQYF
TGTGCCAGCAGTTACCGACAAGAGGGCGAGCAGTACTTC
>TRBV4-1|few|TRBJ2-1|.
CASSRSPGSEFNEQFF
TGCGCCAGCAGTCGCTCTCCGGGTTCAGAATTCAATGAGCAGTTCTTC
>TRBV20-1|once|TRBJ2-1|.
CSANRGNEQFF
TGCAGTGCTAATCGGGGCAATGAGCAGTTCTTC
>TRBV29-1|.|TRBJ2-6|TRBD1
CSARIGTGLYSGANVLTF
TGCAGCGCCCGGATCGGGACAGGGCTATACTCTGGGGCCAACGTCCTGACTTTC
>TRBV6-5|once|TRBJ1-1|.
CTSSRVGTEAFF
TGTACTTCCTCCAGGGTAGGCACTGAAGCTTTCTTT
>TRBV7-8|.|TRBJ2-1|TRBD2
CASSPRTSGVGNEQFF
TGTGCCAGCAGCCCCCGGACTAGCGGGGTTGGAAATGAGCAGTTCTTC
>TRBV29-1|.|TRBJ2-1|TRBD2
CSVEGTSTSYNEQFF
TGCAGCGTTGAAGGGACTAGCACTTCCTACAATGAGCAGTTCTTC
>TRBV29-1|.|TRBJ1-1|.
CSVEADRPYEAFF
TGCAGCGTTGAAGCGGACAGACCATATGAAGCTTTCTTT
>TRBV6-1|.|TRBJ1-3|.
CASKFPGSGNTIYF
TGTGCCAGCAAGTTTCCGGGGTCAGGAAACACCATATATTTT
>TRBV19|.|TRBJ1-2|TRBD1
CASGQGYAYGYTF
TGTGCCAGTGGACAGGGTTATGCCTATGGCTACACCTTC
>TRBV5-4|few|TRBJ1-1|.
CASSLVGTPNTEAFF
TGTGCCAGCAGCTTGGTTGGGACACCAAACACTGAAGCTTTCTTT
>TRBV7-8|.|TRBJ2-7|TRBD2
CASSYRLAGAYEQYF
TGTGCCAGCAGCTACAGACTAGCGGGGGCCTACGAGCAGTACTTC
>TRBV2|once|TRBJ1-2|.
CASSQDIYGYTF
TGTGCCAGCAGCCAGGATATCTATGGCTACACCTTC
>TRBV29-1|.|TRBJ1-2|TRBD1
CSVDLLEGAGGYTF
TGCAGCGTTGACCTTCTTGAGGGGGCCGGGGGCTACACCTTC
>TRBV19|.|TRBJ1-2|.
CASMPPFGGYTF
TGTGCCAGTATGCCTCCGTTCGGTGGCTACACCTTC